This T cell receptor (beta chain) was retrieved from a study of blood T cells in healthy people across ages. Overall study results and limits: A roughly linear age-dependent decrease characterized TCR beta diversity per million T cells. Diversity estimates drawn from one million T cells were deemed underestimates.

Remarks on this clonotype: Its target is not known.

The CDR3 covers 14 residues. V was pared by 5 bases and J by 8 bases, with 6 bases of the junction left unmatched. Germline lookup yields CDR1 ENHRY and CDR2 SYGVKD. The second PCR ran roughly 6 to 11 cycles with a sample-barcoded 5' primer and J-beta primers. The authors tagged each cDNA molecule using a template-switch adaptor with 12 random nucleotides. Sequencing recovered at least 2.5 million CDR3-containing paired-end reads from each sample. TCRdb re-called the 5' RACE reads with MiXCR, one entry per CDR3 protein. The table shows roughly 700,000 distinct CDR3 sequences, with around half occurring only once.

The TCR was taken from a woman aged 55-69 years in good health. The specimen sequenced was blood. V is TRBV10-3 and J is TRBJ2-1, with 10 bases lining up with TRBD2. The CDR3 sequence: CAISPSGSRDEQFF. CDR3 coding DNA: TGTGCCATCAGTCCTAGCGGGAGTAGGGATGAGCAGTTCTTC.